This T cell receptor beta chain was identified in a study of cytomegalovirus exposure and HLA in healthy donors. Turning to the study itself: An early release of data contained around 80 million unique TCRs, which came from HLA-typed donors.

For this clone: Antigen unknown.

Study-wide results and caveats: A later analysis, which compared TCR beta chains of equal frequency, found the HLA-associated ones more clonally expanded. CMV serostatus stood as the only immune exposure information on hand.

Germline V gene lookup returns CDR1 MNHNS and CDR2 SASEGT. This CDR3 is 13 amino acids long. V lost 7 bases to trimming and J lost 3 bases, with 12 bases between them. Use of 60 Vbeta and 13 Jbeta primers characterized the PCR. Measured with immunoSEQ multiplex PCR; TCRdb has only the in-frame clones, and not every one. Of roughly 130,000 clones in the sample, approximately 81% were seen once. The sequenced sample consisted of PBMCs. The chain joins TRBV6-1 to TRBJ1-1; weak D call: TRBD1 (5 bases). This TCR was sampled from a man younger than 30 in good health and CMV-seronegative. CDR3 coding DNA: TGTGCCAGCAAAGTACAGGCCCACACTGAAGCTTTCTTT. It specifies CASKVQAHTEAFF.